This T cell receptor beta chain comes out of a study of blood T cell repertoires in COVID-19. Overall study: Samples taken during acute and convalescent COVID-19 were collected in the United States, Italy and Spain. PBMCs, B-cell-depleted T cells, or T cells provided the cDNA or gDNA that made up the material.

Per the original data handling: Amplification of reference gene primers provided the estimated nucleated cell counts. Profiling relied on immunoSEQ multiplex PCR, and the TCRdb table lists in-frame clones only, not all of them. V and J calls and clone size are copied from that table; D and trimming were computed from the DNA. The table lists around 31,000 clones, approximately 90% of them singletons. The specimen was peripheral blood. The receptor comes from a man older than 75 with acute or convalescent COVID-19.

CDR3 DNA sequence: TGTGCCAGCAGCTCCTGGACAGGGTCGAACACTGAAGCTTTCTTT. It specifies CASSSWTGSNTEAFF. The chain links TRBV6-5 to TRBJ1-1, with TRBD1 matching 8 bases. The CDR3 extends over 15 amino acids. Per the germline V gene, CDR1 is MNHEY and CDR2 is SVGAGI. The V gene end was trimmed by 6 bases and the J gene end by 1 base; junction bases not matched to a gene: 7.